This record looks at one TCR beta chain sequence and its context. The data derive from a study of blood T cell repertoires in COVID-19. In the study overall: From the United States, Italy and Spain came samples of acute and convalescent COVID-19.

The table came from immunoSEQ multiplex PCR; TCRdb's copy has only in-frame clones and leaves some out. The sample carries approximately 180,000 clones, 75% to 95% recorded once. The germline gives CDR1 MNHEY, CDR2 SVGEGT. The CDR3 spans 15 residues. V lost 4 bases and J lost 2, with 9 bases in between. This chain uses TRBV6-2 or TRBV6-3 with TRBJ2-6; perhaps TRBD1 as D (6 bases). The sequencing sample was made of peripheral blood. The TCR was taken from a man aged 50-59 years with acute or convalescent COVID-19. The CDR3 protein is CASSFTGTGANVLTF. The CDR3 nucleotides are TGTGCCAGCAGTTTTACAGGGACTGGGGCCAACGTCCTGACTTTC.